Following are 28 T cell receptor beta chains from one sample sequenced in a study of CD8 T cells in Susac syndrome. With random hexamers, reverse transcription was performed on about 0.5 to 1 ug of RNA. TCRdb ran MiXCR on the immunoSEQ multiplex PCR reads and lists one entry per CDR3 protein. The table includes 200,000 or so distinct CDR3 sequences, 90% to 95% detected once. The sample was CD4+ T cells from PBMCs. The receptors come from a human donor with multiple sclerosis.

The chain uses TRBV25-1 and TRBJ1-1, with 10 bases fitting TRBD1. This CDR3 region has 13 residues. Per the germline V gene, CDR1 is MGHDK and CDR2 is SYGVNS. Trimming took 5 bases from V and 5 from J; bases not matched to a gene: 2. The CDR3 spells CASSRTGGTEAFF. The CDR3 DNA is TGTGCCAGCAGTCGGACAGGGGGAACTGAAGCTTTCTTT.

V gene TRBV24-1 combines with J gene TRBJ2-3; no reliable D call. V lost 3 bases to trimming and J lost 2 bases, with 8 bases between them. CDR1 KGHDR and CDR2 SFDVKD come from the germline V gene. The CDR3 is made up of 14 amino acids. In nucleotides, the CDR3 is TGTGCCACCAGTGATCCCGGGTTCACAGATACGCAGTATTTT. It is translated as CATSDPGFTDTQYF.

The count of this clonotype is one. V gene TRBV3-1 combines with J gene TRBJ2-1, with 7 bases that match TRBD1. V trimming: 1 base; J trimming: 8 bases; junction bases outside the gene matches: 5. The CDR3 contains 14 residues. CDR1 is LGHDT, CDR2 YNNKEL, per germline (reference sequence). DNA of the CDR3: TGTGCCAGCAGCCAAGTAAGGGGGCAGGATGAGCAGTTCTTC. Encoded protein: CASSQVRGQDEQFF.

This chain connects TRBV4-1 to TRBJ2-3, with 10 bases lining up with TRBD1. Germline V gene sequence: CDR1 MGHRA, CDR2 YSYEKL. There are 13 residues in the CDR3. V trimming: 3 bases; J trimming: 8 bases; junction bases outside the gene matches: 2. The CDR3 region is CASSQDRGGTQYF. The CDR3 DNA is TGCGCCAGCAGCCAGGACAGGGGGGGTACGCAGTATTTT.

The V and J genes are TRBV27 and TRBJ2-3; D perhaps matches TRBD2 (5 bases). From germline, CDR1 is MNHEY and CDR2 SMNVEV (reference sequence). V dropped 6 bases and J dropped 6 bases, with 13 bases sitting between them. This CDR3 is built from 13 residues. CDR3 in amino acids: CASSRGLSDTQYF. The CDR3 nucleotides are TGTGCCAGCAGCCGCGGGCTTTCCGATACGCAGTATTTT.

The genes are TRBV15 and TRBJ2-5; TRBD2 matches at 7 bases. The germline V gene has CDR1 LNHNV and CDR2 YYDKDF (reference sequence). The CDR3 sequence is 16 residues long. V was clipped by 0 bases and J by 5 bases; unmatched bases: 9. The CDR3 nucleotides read TGTGCCACCAGCAGAGACGGGAGGCGTACGGGGGAGACCCAGTACTTC. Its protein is CATSRDGRRTGETQYF.

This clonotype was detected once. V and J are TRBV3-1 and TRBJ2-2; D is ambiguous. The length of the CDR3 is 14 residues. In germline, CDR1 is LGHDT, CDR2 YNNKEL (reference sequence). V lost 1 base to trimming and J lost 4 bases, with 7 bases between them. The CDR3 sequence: CASSQGLLTGELFF. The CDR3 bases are TGTGCCAGCAGCCAAGGACTCCTCACCGGGGAGCTGTTTTTT. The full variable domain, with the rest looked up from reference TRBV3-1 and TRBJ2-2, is DTAVSQTPKYLVTQMGNDKSIKCEQNLGHDTMYWYKQDSKKFLKIMFSYNNKELIINETVPNRFSPKSPDKAHLNLHINSLELGDSAVYFCASSQGLLTGELFFGEGSRLTVL.

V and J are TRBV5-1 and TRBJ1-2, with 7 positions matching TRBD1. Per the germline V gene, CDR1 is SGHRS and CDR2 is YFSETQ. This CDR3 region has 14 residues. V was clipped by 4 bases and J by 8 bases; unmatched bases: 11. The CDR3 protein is CASSPRTGEDGYTF. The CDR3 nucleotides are TGCGCCAGCAGCCCGCGGACAGGCGAGGACGGCTACACCTTC.

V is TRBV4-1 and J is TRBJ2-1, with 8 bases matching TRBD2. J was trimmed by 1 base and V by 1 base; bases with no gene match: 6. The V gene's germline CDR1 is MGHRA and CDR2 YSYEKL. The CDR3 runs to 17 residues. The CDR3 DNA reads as TGCGCCAGCAGCCAAGGATCGGGGGGGCCTTCCTACAATGAGCAGTTCTTC. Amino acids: CASSQGSGGPSYNEQFF.

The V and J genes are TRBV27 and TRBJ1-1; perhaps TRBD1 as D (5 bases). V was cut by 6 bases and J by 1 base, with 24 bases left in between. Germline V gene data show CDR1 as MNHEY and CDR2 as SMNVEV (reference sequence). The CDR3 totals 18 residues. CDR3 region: CASRNFVGPSMGNTEAFF. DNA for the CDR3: TGTGCCAGCAGGAACTTTGTGGGGCCTAGCATGGGGAACACTGAAGCTTTCTTT.

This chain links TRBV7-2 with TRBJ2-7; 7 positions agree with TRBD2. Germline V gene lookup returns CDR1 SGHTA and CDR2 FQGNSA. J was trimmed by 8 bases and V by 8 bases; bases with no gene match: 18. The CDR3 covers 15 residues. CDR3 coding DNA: TGTGCCAGCCTGGACGGGGACTACCCTCCGCCCCAGCAGTACTTC. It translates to CASLDGDYPPPQQYF.

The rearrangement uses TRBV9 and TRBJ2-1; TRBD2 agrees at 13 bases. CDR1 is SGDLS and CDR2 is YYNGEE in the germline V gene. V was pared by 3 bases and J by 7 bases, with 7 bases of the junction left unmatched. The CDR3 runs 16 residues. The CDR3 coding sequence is TGTGCCAGCAGCGGCTTGGGACTAGCGGGGTTAAATGAGCAGTTCTTC. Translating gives CASSGLGLAGLNEQFF. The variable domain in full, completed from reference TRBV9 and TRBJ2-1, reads DSGVTQTPKHLITATGQRVTLRCSPRSGDLSVYWYQQSLDQGLQFLIQYYNGEERAKGNILERFSAQQFPDLHSELNLSSLELGDSALYFCASSGLGLAGLNEQFFGPGTRLTVL.

This CDR3 is CSVDVGQGQPQHF. The CDR3 region has the DNA TGCAGCGTTGATGTGGGTCAGGGACAGCCCCAGCATTTT. J is TRBJ1-5 and V is TRBV29-1; D may be TRBD1 (5 bases). CDR3 length equals 13 residues. Germline CDR1 reads SQVTM; CDR2 reads ANQGSEA. V dropped 3 bases and J dropped 7 bases, with 13 bases sitting between them.

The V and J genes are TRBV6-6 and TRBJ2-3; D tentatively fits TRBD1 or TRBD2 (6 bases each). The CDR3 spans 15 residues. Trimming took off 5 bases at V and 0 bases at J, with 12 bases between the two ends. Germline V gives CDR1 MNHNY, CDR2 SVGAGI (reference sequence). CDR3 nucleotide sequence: TGTGCCAGCAGTAAGGGGGGAGCTAGCACAGATACGCAGTATTTT. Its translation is CASSKGGASTDTQYF.

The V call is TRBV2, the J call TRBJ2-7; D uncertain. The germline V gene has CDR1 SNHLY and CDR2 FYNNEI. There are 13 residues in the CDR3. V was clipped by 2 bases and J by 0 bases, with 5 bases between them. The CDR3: CASSEPLSYEQYF. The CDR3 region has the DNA TGTGCCAGCAGTGAACCCCTCTCCTACGAGCAGTACTTC. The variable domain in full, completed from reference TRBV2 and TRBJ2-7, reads EPEVTQTPSHQVTQMGQEVILRCVPISNHLYFYWYRQILGQKVEFLVSFYNNEISEKSEIFDDQFSVERPDGSNFTLKIRSTKLEDSAMYFCASSEPLSYEQYFGPGTRLTVT.

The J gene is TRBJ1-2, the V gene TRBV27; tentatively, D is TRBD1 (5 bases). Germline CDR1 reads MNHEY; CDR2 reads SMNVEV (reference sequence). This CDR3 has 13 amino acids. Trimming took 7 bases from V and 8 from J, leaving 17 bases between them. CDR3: CASTPGRLRGYTF. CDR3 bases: TGTGCCAGCACCCCGGGACGCCTTCGAGGCTACACCTTC.

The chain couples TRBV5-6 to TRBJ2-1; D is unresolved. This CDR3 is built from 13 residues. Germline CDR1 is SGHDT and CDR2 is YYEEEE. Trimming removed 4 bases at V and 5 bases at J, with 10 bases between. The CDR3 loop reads CASSPRVHNEQFF. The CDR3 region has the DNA TGTGCCAGCAGCCCTCGGGTTCACAATGAGCAGTTCTTC.

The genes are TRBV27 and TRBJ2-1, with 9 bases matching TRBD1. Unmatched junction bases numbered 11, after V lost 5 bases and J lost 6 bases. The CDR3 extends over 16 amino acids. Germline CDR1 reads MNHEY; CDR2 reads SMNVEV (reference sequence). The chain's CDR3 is CASSRPGQGLLNEQFF. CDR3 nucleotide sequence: TGTGCCAGCAGTCGGCCGGGACAGGGCCTCCTCAATGAGCAGTTCTTC.

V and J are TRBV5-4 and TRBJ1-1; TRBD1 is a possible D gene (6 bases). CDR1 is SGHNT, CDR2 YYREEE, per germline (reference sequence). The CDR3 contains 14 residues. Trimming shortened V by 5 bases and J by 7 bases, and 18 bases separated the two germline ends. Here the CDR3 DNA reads TGTGCCAGCAGTTGGACAGTGGCCCACAGTGAAGCTTTCTTT. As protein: CASSWTVAHSEAFF.

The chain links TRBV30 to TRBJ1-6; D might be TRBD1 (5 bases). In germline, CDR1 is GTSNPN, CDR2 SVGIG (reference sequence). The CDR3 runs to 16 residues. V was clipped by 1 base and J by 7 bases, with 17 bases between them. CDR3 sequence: CAWSDLRTGVNSPLHF. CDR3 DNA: TGTGCCTGGAGTGATTTGAGGACGGGGGTAAATTCACCCCTCCACTTT. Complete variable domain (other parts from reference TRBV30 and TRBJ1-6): SQTIHQWPATLVQPVGSPLSLECTVEGTSNPNLYWYRQAAGRGLQLLFYSVGIGQISSEVPQNLSASRPQDRQFILSSKKLLLSDSGFYLCAWSDLRTGVNSPLHFGNGTRLTVT.

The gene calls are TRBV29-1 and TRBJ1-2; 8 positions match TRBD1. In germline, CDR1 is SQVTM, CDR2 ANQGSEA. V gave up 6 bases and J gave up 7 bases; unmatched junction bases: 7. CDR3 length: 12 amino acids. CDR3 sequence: CSVDREGAGYTF. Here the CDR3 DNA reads TGCAGCGTGGACAGGGAGGGCGCTGGCTACACCTTC.

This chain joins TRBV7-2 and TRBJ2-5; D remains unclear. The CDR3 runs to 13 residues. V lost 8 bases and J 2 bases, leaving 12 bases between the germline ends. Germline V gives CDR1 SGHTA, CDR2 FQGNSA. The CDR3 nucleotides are TGTGCCAGCGCCGGACGAATGCAAGAGACCCAGTACTTC. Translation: CASAGRMQETQYF.

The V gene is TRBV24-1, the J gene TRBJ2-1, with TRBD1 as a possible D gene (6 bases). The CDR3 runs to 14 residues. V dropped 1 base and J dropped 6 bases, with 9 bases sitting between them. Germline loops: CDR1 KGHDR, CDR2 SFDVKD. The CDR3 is CATSDFLGGNEQFF. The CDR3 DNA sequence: TGTGCCACCAGTGATTTCCTAGGGGGCAATGAGCAGTTCTTC.

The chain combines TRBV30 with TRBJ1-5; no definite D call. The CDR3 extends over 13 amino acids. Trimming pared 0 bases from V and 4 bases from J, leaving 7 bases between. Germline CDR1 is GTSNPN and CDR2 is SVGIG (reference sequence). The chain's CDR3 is CAWSVGWNQPQHF. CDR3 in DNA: TGTGCCTGGAGTGTCGGTTGGAATCAGCCCCAGCATTTT.

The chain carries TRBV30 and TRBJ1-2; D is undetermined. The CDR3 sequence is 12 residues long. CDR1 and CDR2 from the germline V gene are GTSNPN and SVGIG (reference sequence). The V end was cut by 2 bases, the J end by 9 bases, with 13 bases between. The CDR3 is CAWSPGRERYTF. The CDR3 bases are TGTGCCTGGAGTCCCGGGAGGGAGCGCTACACCTTC.

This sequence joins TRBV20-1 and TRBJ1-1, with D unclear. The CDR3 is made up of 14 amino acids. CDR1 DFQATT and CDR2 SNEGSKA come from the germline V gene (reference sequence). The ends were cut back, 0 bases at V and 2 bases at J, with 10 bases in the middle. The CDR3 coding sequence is TGCAGTGCTAGAGATCGACGAGTCAACACTGAAGCTTTCTTT. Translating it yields CSARDRRVNTEAFF.

CDR3 in DNA: TGTGCCAGCAGTTTAGCGGGAGTGGCGGGAGAGACCCAGTACTTC. Its translation: CASSLAGVAGETQYF. The chain combines TRBV6-5 with TRBJ2-5, with TRBD2 identical over 9 bases. The CDR3 loop spans 15 amino acids. Losses at the gene ends were 4 bases for V and 4 bases for J; bases not matched to a gene: 7. Germline V gives CDR1 MNHEY, CDR2 SVGAGI.

DNA of the CDR3: TGTGCCAGCCTAGAGGGCGGGACTGAAGCTTTCTTT. As protein: CASLEGGTEAFF. The chain is built from TRBV2 and TRBJ1-1; the D is unclear. CDR3 length equals 12 residues. Germline CDR1 SNHLY, CDR2 FYNNEI. Trimming removed 8 bases at V and 5 bases at J, with 12 bases between.